Each of the 14 T cell receptor beta chains below was sequenced from the same sample in a study of cytomegalovirus exposure and HLA in healthy donors. With 60 Vbeta and 13 Jbeta primers, the PCR was carried out. Measured with immunoSEQ multiplex PCR; TCRdb has only the in-frame clones, and not every one. The table shows approximately 200,000 clones, with 60% to 85% occurring only once. Sequenced input: PBMCs. All receptors come from a girl aged 5-17 years in good health and CMV-seropositive.

V usage is TRBV2 and J usage is TRBJ2-5, with 10 positions matching TRBD2. Germline V gene lookup returns CDR1 SNHLY and CDR2 FYNNEI. The CDR3 loop spans 16 amino acids. The V segment lost 8 bases and the J segment 1 base; nucleotides outside the gene matches: 10. The CDR3, as DNA: TGTGCCAGCGCTCGGGTCGAGCGGGGGGGCCAAGAGACCCAGTACTTC. Translated, it gives CASARVERGGQETQYF.

This clone was observed a handful of times. This sequence joins TRBV6-1 and TRBJ1-1, with D unresolved. Germline V lookup: CDR1 MNHNS, CDR2 SASEGT. The V gene lost 1 base and the J gene lost 0 bases, with 6 bases spanning the gap. The CDR3 runs 14 residues. CDR3 bases: TGTGCCAGCAGTGAAGGCAACATGAACACTGAAGCTTTCTTT. Residues: CASSEGNMNTEAFF.

The rearrangement uses TRBV13 and TRBJ2-7; 10 bases align to TRBD2. The junction had 2 bases not matched to a gene; V was cut back by 3 bases and J by 3 bases. The V gene's germline CDR1 is PRHDT and CDR2 FYEKMQ (reference sequence). The CDR3 length is 14 residues. In DNA form, the CDR3 reads TGTGCCAGCAGCTTTAGCGGGGGGCTCTACGAGCAGTACTTC. This encodes CASSFSGGLYEQYF.

The V call is TRBV4-3, the J call TRBJ1-2; the D is unclear. CDR1 and CDR2 from the germline V gene are LGHNA and YSLEER. Trimming removed 0 bases at V and 4 bases at J, with 9 bases between. The CDR3 is 14 amino acids. As DNA, the CDR3 is TGCGCCAGCAGCCAAGACGGCGGTCCCTATGGCTACACCTTC. This sequence encodes CASSQDGGPYGYTF.

This chain joins TRBV5-6 and TRBJ1-2; D call uncertain. The V end was cut by 7 bases, the J end by 5 bases, with 12 bases between. CDR3 length equals 12 residues. CDR1 is SGHDT and CDR2 is YYEEEE in the germline V gene. This CDR3 is CASSASGYGYTF. The CDR3 DNA sequence: TGTGCCAGCTCAGCTTCGGGGTATGGCTACACCTTC.

This sequence joins TRBV7-2 and TRBJ1-5; D ambiguous. The ends were cut back, 7 bases at V and 0 bases at J, with 7 bases in the middle. This CDR3 contains 13 residues. Per the germline V gene, CDR1 is SGHTA and CDR2 is FQGNSA. The CDR3 DNA follows: TGTGCCAGCACCCTCTATAGCAATCAGCCCCAGCATTTT. This encodes CASTLYSNQPQHF. Variable domain in full (rest from reference TRBV7-2 and TRBJ1-5): GAGVSQSPSNKVTEKGKDVELRCDPISGHTALYWYRQSLGQGLEFLIYFQGNSAPDKSGLPSDRFSAERTGGSVSTLTIQRTQQEDSAVYLCASTLYSNQPQHFGDGTRLSIL.

This chain links TRBV6-5 with TRBJ1-2, with D uncertain. With 1 base removed from V and 0 bases from J, the gap between germline ends came to 12 bases. Germline loops: CDR1 MNHEY, CDR2 SVGAGI. This CDR3 comprises 16 residues. The CDR3 reads CASSYFYLIANYGYTF. The CDR3 DNA sequence: TGTGCCAGCAGTTACTTTTATCTGATAGCTAACTATGGCTACACCTTC.

The chain employs TRBV9 and TRBJ2-3, with D unclear. Trimming left V 3 bases short and J 6 bases short, with 17 bases between. The CDR3 runs to 15 residues. CDR1 and CDR2 (germline): SGDLS, YYNGEE. The CDR3 loop reads CASSGPNLAGDTQYF. Here the CDR3 DNA reads TGTGCCAGCAGCGGACCCAACCTCGCCGGGGATACGCAGTATTTT.

The chain couples TRBV5-6 to TRBJ1-5; unclear D gene. V lost 0 bases, J lost 6 bases, and 10 bases lay in between. CDR3 size: 14 residues. In germline, CDR1 is SGHDT, CDR2 YYEEEE. The CDR3 protein is CASSLDGVSQPQHF. CDR3 in DNA: TGTGCCAGCAGCTTGGACGGGGTAAGTCAGCCCCAGCATTTT.

This clone was recorded once. V is TRBV5-4 and J is TRBJ2-5; D perhaps matches TRBD2 (6 bases). This CDR3 region has 16 residues. The V end lost 4 bases, the J end lost 0 bases, and 16 bases lay between the germline ends. Germline V CDR1 and CDR2: SGHNT, YYREEE (reference sequence). The CDR3 is CASSPMGLGYQETQYF. The CDR3 nucleotides are TGTGCCAGCAGCCCCATGGGACTGGGGTACCAAGAGACCCAGTACTTC.

The chain couples TRBV11-2 to TRBJ2-7, with 10 bases lining up with TRBD2. CDR3 length: 16 residues. Trimming at V came to 0 bases and at J to 3 bases, leaving 5 bases not matched to a gene. Germline V gene sequence: CDR1 SGHAT, CDR2 FQNNGV. CDR3 sequence (DNA): TGTGCCAGCAGCTTAGATTTAGCGGGGGGTATCTACGAGCAGTACTTC. Protein product: CASSLDLAGGIYEQYF.

The chain carries TRBV5-4 and TRBJ2-3; a weak D match, TRBD1 (6 bases). Trimming pared 4 bases from V and 0 bases from J, leaving 15 bases between. CDR1 and CDR2 from the germline V gene are SGHNT and YYREEE (reference sequence). The CDR3 runs 16 residues. Written as DNA, the CDR3 is TGTGCCAGCAGCCTCAACTCTGACAGGAGCACAGATACGCAGTATTTT. Translated: CASSLNSDRSTDTQYF. The variable domain in full, with the rest retrieved from reference TRBV5-4 and TRBJ2-3, is ETGVTQSPTHLIKTRGQQVTLRCSSQSGHNTVSWYQQALGQGPQFIFQYYREEENGRGNFPPRFSGLQFPNYSSELNVNALELDDSALYLCASSLNSDRSTDTQYFGPGTRLTVL.

Here the CDR3 reads CASGLSHALVRETQYF. Here the CDR3 DNA reads TGTGCTAGTGGTTTGTCCCACGCACTAGTACGGGAGACCCAGTACTTC. This chain links TRBV12-5 with TRBJ2-5, with D perhaps matching TRBD2 (5 bases). The germline V and J ends were trimmed by 2 bases and 5 bases, with 18 bases remaining between them. The CDR3 loop spans 16 amino acids. Germline CDR1 is LGHNT and CDR2 is FRNRAP.

This clone was recorded once. The gene calls are TRBV7-8 and TRBJ1-1; 7 bases align to TRBD1. Trimming removed 4 bases from V and 2 bases from J; junction bases left unmatched: 7. The CDR3 is made up of 15 amino acids. Germline CDR1 reads SGHVS; CDR2 reads FQNEAQ. In DNA form, the CDR3 reads TGTGCCAGCAGCTCAGGGGGACAAAATAACACTGAAGCTTTCTTT. Amino acids: CASSSGGQNNTEAFF.